The 2 T cell receptor beta chains below come from one sample, sequenced in a study of human T cells and chemical hapten exposure. MiXCR, applied by TCRdb to the RACE reads, yields one record per CDR3 protein. The sample holds approximately 50,000 distinct CDR3 sequences, about 11% seen once. As to time point: pre-sensitization, week 0. Specified treatment: therapeutic diphenylcyclopropenone sensitization with weekly scalp DPC. Sequences were derived from whole blood, sampled in connection with sensitization to the hapten diphenylcyclopropenone (DPC). Source of these receptors: a woman between 40 and 50 years old with alopecia areata. Some clones in this sample may be carry-over from other donors' samples.

This clonotype showed up many times. The chain has TRBV19 and TRBJ2-6, with D possibly TRBD1 on 5 matching bases. Germline V CDR1 and CDR2: LNHDA, SQIVND (reference sequence). V lost 8 bases to trimming and J lost 1 base, with 12 bases between them. The CDR3 extends over 15 amino acids. For the CDR3, the DNA is TGTGCCAGTTTTGACAGACGGTCTGGGGCCAACGTCCTGACTTTC. Its translation: CASFDRRSGANVLTF.

The chain employs TRBV20-1 and TRBJ1-3; TRBD1 agrees at 8 bases. Germline values: CDR1 DFQATT, CDR2 SNEGSKA (reference sequence). The CDR3 is 16 residues long. The V segment lost 0 bases and the J segment 4 bases; nucleotides outside the gene matches: 8. The CDR3 region is CSARDRPQGVGNTIYF. CDR3 sequence (DNA): TGCAGTGCTAGAGATCGCCCACAGGGGGTGGGAAACACCATATATTTT.